The next 20 T cell receptor beta chains were all read from a single sample in a study of Ad26.COV2.S vaccination and SARS-CoV-2 variants. Sequencing used immunoSEQ multiplex PCR; TCRdb keeps in-frame clones, though not all of them. The repertoire holds hundreds of thousands of clones, with 88% as singletons. Regarding treatment: roughly 19 received Ad26.COV2.S at low or high dose, single or two shots; about 5 received placebo; per-sample allocation not given. Material that was analyzed had been drawn on day 63 after the first vaccine or placebo injection. Here the sequenced sample was peripheral blood, taken in a trial of Ad26.COV2.S vaccine versus placebo. These receptor sequences come from a person aged 18-65 years who received the Ad26.COV2.S COVID-19 vaccine or a placebo.

This clone showed up just once. The gene calls are TRBV30 and TRBJ2-3, with D perhaps TRBD1 or TRBD2 (5 bases each). There are 15 residues in the CDR3. V gave up 0 bases and J gave up 1 base, with 11 bases separating them. Germline CDR1 is GTSNPN and CDR2 is SVGIG (reference sequence). CDR3 bases: TGTGCCTGGAGTGTTTGGGGGTCCGGCACAGATACGCAGTATTTT. This translates into CAWSVWGSGTDTQYF.

This clone has at least ten counts. The chain combines TRBV6-2 or TRBV6-3 with TRBJ2-7; no clear D gene. The V and J ends lost 4 bases and 0 bases respectively, with 10 bases between them. CDR1 is MNHEY and CDR2 is SVGEGT in the germline V gene. This CDR3 spans 14 amino acids. For the CDR3, the DNA is TGTGCCAGCAGTTTTTCAGGAAGCTCCTACGAGCAGTACTTC. Residues: CASSFSGSSYEQYF.

The genes are TRBV12-3 or TRBV12-4 and TRBJ2-3; no clear D. With 5 bases removed from V and 6 bases from J, the gap between germline ends came to 9 bases. This CDR3 is built from 12 residues. CDR3 bases: TGTGCCAGCAGTCCGATAGGGGATACGCAGTATTTT. Translation: CASSPIGDTQYF.

The chain recombines TRBV30 with TRBJ2-5; 14 nucleotides align to TRBD2. The CDR3 is 19 amino acids. V trimming: 1 base; J trimming: 2 bases; junction bases outside the gene matches: 12. The germline CDR1 and CDR2 sequences are GTSNPN and SVGIG (reference sequence). The DNA of the CDR3 is TGTGCCTGGAGTGAAGGACTAGCGGGGGGCCGAGGGCGACAAGAGACCCAGTACTTC. Translation gives CAWSEGLAGGRGRQETQYF.

The rearrangement joins TRBV7-2 to TRBJ2-7; 8 bases agree with TRBD2. The J segment lost 3 bases and the V segment lost 5 bases, leaving 3 bases of the junction unmatched. CDR3 size: 13 residues. CDR1 and CDR2 (germline): SGHTA, FQGNSA. The CDR3 bases are TGTGCCAGCAGCCGGAGCGGGAGCTACGAGCAGTACTTC. Encoded protein: CASSRSGSYEQYF.

The CDR3 sequence: CASSLFAGLTNTEAFF. The CDR3 nucleotides are TGTGCCAGCAGTTTATTCGCTGGCCTGACTAACACTGAAGCTTTCTTT. The rearrangement links TRBV28 to TRBJ1-1; no clear D. This CDR3 spans 16 amino acids. Germline lookup yields CDR1 MDHEN and CDR2 SYDVKM. The V end lost 1 base, the J end lost 2 bases, and 14 bases lay between the germline ends.

The chain is built from TRBV19 and TRBJ1-6; D may be TRBD1 (6 bases). The CDR3 sequence is 15 residues long. Trimming removed 4 bases at V and 5 bases at J, with 12 bases between. Germline values: CDR1 LNHDA, CDR2 SQIVND (reference sequence). CDR3 protein: CASSKPGQDNSPLHF. In DNA form, the CDR3 reads TGTGCCAGTAGTAAACCGGGACAAGATAATTCACCCCTCCACTTT.

This chain connects TRBV5-5 to TRBJ2-4; 7 positions agree with TRBD1. With V trimmed by 0 bases and J by 2 bases, 5 bases remained unmatched. The germline V gene has CDR1 SGHKS and CDR2 YYEKEE (reference sequence). CDR3 size: 16 residues. CDR3 nucleotides: TGTGCCAGCAGCTTGGAGGGGGCGCGACCCAAAAACATTCAGTACTTC. It specifies CASSLEGARPKNIQYF.

This sequence joins TRBV5-8 and TRBJ2-3, with 8 bases lining up with TRBD2. This CDR3 comprises 14 residues. CDR1 and CDR2 from the germline V gene are SGHTS and YDEGEE. With 4 bases clipped from V and 4 bases from J, the junction kept 5 bases outside the gene matches. The CDR3 spells CASSLKREPDTQYF. The CDR3 bases are TGTGCCAGCAGCCTCAAGCGGGAGCCAGATACGCAGTATTTT.

This chain connects TRBV12-3 or TRBV12-4 to TRBJ1-1; unclear D gene. The CDR3 totals 12 residues. Trimming cost V 5 bases and J 4 bases, with 8 bases left between them. CDR3 in amino acids: CASSPSSTEAFF. Written as DNA, the CDR3 is TGTGCCAGCAGTCCCTCTTCCACTGAAGCTTTCTTT.

The rearrangement joins TRBV7-6 to TRBJ2-2; possibly TRBD2 for D (5 bases). Trimming took 5 bases from V and 4 from J, leaving 17 bases between them. CDR1 is SGHVS, CDR2 FNYEAQ, per germline. The CDR3 sequence is 16 residues long. The DNA of the CDR3 is TGTGCCAGCAGCGCCGGGATAAGCATGGGCACCGGGGAGCTGTTTTTT. This gives the protein CASSAGISMGTGELFF.

The V and J genes are TRBV30 and TRBJ1-2; the D gene is possibly TRBD1 (6 bases). Germline V gene sequence: CDR1 GTSNPN, CDR2 SVGIG (reference sequence). V was pared by 1 base and J by 2 bases, with 23 bases between. This CDR3 is built from 18 residues. CDR3 amino acids: CAWSALHYGDITNYGYTF. DNA of the CDR3: TGTGCCTGGAGTGCCTTACACTACGGGGACATTACGAACTATGGCTACACCTTC.

The CDR3 DNA follows: TGTGCCAGCAGCCTCGGACAGGGGGTCTACAATGAGCAGTTCTTC. Translation gives CASSLGQGVYNEQFF. The rearrangement uses TRBV6-5 and TRBJ2-1; 10 bases fit TRBD1. V was clipped by 6 bases and J by 3 bases; unmatched bases: 5. The CDR3 runs 15 residues. Germline CDR1 MNHEY, CDR2 SVGAGI.

The chain recombines TRBV27 with TRBJ2-3, with D possibly being TRBD2 (5 bases). The CDR3 totals 15 residues. The germline V gene encodes CDR1 MNHEY and CDR2 SMNVEV (reference sequence). The V and J ends lost 0 bases and 6 bases respectively, with 13 bases between them. The CDR3 sequence is CASSLSGDRADTQYF. CDR3 coding DNA: TGTGCCAGCAGTTTATCCGGGGATCGGGCCGATACGCAGTATTTT.

A few counts support this clone. The chain uses TRBV11-2 and TRBJ2-6; the match to TRBD2 covers 9 bases. There are 19 residues in the CDR3. The ends lost 5 bases at V and 2 bases at J; junction bases unmatched: 13. Germline-derived CDR1 and CDR2 are SGHAT and FQNNGV. The CDR3 coding sequence is TGTGCCAGCAGCGGTCTAGCGGGAAGAGGTACTCCTGGGGCCAACGTCCTGACTTTC. Residues: CASSGLAGRGTPGANVLTF. The whole variable domain, remainder taken from reference TRBV11-2 and TRBJ2-6, is EAGVAQSPRYKIIEKRQSVAFWCNPISGHATLYWYQQILGQGPKLLIQFQNNGVVDDSQLPKDRFSAERLKGVDSTLKIQPAKLEDSAVYLCASSGLAGRGTPGANVLTFGAGSRLTVL.

The chain combines TRBV2 with TRBJ2-1; D is ambiguous. CDR3 length: 15 amino acids. The germline gives CDR1 SNHLY, CDR2 FYNNEI. V was shortened by 0 bases and J by 6 bases, with 12 bases between the two germline ends. The CDR3 reads CASSEAPVVTNEQFF. Written as DNA, the CDR3 is TGTGCCAGCAGTGAAGCCCCAGTGGTAACCAATGAGCAGTTCTTC.

The rearrangement joins TRBV18 to TRBJ2-1; a possible D gene is TRBD2 (6 bases). The CDR3 loop spans 16 amino acids. Trimming shortened V by 3 bases and J by 4 bases, and 16 bases separated the two germline ends. Germline V lookup: CDR1 KGHSH, CDR2 LQKENI. The CDR3 DNA is TGTGCCAGCTCACCGAGGACGACGGGAGAGTACAATGAGCAGTTCTTC. Translation: CASSPRTTGEYNEQFF.

This sequence joins TRBV13 and TRBJ2-4; TRBD1 agrees at 9 bases. The CDR3 length is 14 residues. V shed 5 bases, J shed 8 bases, and the junction held 7 bases outside the gene matches. The germline V gene has CDR1 PRHDT and CDR2 FYEKMQ (reference sequence). The CDR3 here is CASSPRDRVYIQYF. The DNA of the CDR3 is TGTGCCAGCAGCCCCCGGGACAGGGTATACATTCAGTACTTC.

The rearrangement links TRBV9 to TRBJ1-1, with D maybe TRBD1 (6 bases). Per germline, CDR1 SGDLS and CDR2 YYNGEE. V was trimmed by 0 bases and J by 7 bases, leaving 13 bases between them. The CDR3 is 14 residues long. CDR3: CASSVAPGTNEAFF. For the CDR3, the DNA is TGTGCCAGCAGCGTAGCTCCAGGGACAAATGAAGCTTTCTTT.

V and J are TRBV7-6 and TRBJ2-7; 8 nucleotides match TRBD1. This CDR3 is built from 14 residues. V lost 4 bases and J lost 5; bases outside the gene matches: 7. Germline V gene data show CDR1 as SGHVS and CDR2 as FNYEAQ. The CDR3 DNA sequence: TGTGCCAGCAGCTCAGGACAGGGCCCGAACGAGCAGTACTTC. Translation: CASSSGQGPNEQYF.